These 6 T cell receptor beta chains came from one sample sequenced in a study of tumor-infiltrating lymphocytes in oesophageal squamous cell carcinoma. Each CDR3 protein gets one entry after TCRdb re-called the PCR reads with MiXCR. The sample shows over 10,000 distinct CDR3 sequences, more than 45% of them seen only once. Sequencing used esophageal tumor tissue. The receptors stem from a female donor with esophageal squamous cell carcinoma.

This chain joins TRBV6-1 and TRBJ1-2; 9 nucleotides agree with TRBD1. Trimming removed 3 bases from V and 0 bases from J; junction bases left unmatched: 2. The CDR3 is made up of 15 amino acids. Germline CDR1 and CDR2: MNHNS and SASEGT. Here the CDR3 reads CASSDRTGANYGYTF. The CDR3 nucleotides are TGTGCCAGCAGTGACCGGACAGGGGCTAACTATGGCTACACCTTC.

The rearrangement joins TRBV7-2 to TRBJ2-4; 7 bases agree with TRBD1. Germline V CDR1 and CDR2: SGHTA, FQGNSA. The J segment lost 1 base and the V segment lost 3 bases, leaving 9 bases of the junction unmatched. This CDR3 has 17 residues. CDR3 sequence: CASSLPPGQLAKNIQYF. In nucleotides, the CDR3 is TGTGCCAGCAGCTTGCCCCCGGGACAGTTGGCCAAAAACATTCAGTACTTC.

By share, this clonotype ranks as medium-sized. The V gene is TRBV7-2, the J gene TRBJ2-7, with D uncertain. CDR3 length equals 11 residues. Trimming pared 2 bases from V and 7 bases from J, leaving 6 bases between. Germline V CDR1 and CDR2: SGHTA, FQGNSA. The CDR3 loop reads CASSLRHEQYF. CDR3 DNA sequence: TGTGCCAGCAGCTTACGGCATGAGCAGTACTTC.

As concerns this clonotype: At one end the junction does not follow the germline gene, possibly because of a read error. J is TRBJ2-1 and V is TRBV7-6; TRBD1 matches 12 bases. CDR1 is SGHVS and CDR2 is FNYEAQ in the germline V gene. The CDR3 sequence is 16 residues long. The CDR3 loop is CASSSSRDRGPYGYNF. Written as DNA, the CDR3 is TGTGCCAGCAGCTCCTCCCGGGACAGGGGGCCCTATGGCTACAACTTC.

The chain employs TRBV6-5 and TRBJ2-1; 11 positions match TRBD1. The J call may be wrong; the DNA end is better matched by TRBJ2-7. The CDR3 runs to 14 residues. Germline V gene data show CDR1 as MNHEY and CDR2 as SVGAGI. In DNA, the CDR3 is TGTGCCAGCACGCGGGACAGGGGGGCCTACGAGCAGTACTTC. Residues: CASTRDRGAYEQYF.

Details on this clonotype: The junction departs from germline at one end; a sequencing error may be responsible. The chain couples TRBV7-6 to TRBJ2-4; 10 nucleotides match TRBD1. Germline-derived CDR1 and CDR2 are SGHVS and FNYEAQ. This CDR3 is built from 15 residues. This CDR3 is CASRSGQGVNSPLHF. The DNA for the CDR3 is TGTGCCAGCAGATCCGGACAGGGGGTTAATTCACCCCTCCACTTC.